The 15 T cell receptor beta chains presented below share a single source sample, sequenced in a study of blood T cell repertoires in COVID-19. The data were produced by immunoSEQ multiplex PCR, yet TCRdb's version contains in-frame clones alone and is incomplete. This sample has around 170,000 clones, with around 75% found just once. The sequenced sample consisted of peripheral blood. These TCRs come from a woman older than 75 with acute or convalescent COVID-19.

This clone showed up just a few times. The chain couples TRBV4-1 to TRBJ2-7; D is perhaps TRBD1 (6 bases). The CDR3 is 15 amino acids. Germline V gives CDR1 MGHRA, CDR2 YSYEKL. Deletions cut 0 bases from V and 0 bases from J, with 9 bases between. In DNA, the CDR3 is TGCGCCAGCAGCCAAGAGGGGGCTAGCTCCTACGAGCAGTACTTC. Translating gives CASSQEGASSYEQYF.

The sample holds a few counts of this clone. This chain links TRBV10-2 with TRBJ1-6; D is perhaps TRBD1 (5 bases). The CDR3 length is 14 residues. The germline V gene has CDR1 WSHSY and CDR2 SAAADI. The V and J ends lost 2 bases and 4 bases respectively, with 6 bases between them. CDR3 loop: CASSERGYNSPLHF. The CDR3 DNA sequence: TGCGCCAGCAGTGAGAGGGGATATAATTCACCCCTCCACTTT.

The chain links TRBV5-1 to TRBJ2-2, with 7 bases lining up with TRBD1. Unmatched junction bases numbered 7, after V lost 4 bases and J lost 1 base. CDR1 is SGHRS, CDR2 YFSETQ, per germline. The CDR3 sequence is 16 residues long. The CDR3 loop is CASSLGTVLNTGELFF. DNA for the CDR3: TGCGCCAGCAGCCTCGGGACAGTCCTGAACACCGGGGAGCTGTTTTTT. Based on the CDR3 plus reference TRBV5-1 and TRBJ2-2, the full variable domain is KAGVTQTPRYLIKTRGQQVTLSCSPISGHRSVSWYQQTPGQGLQFLFEYFSETQRNKGNFPGRFSGRQFSNSRSEMNVSTLELGDSALYLCASSLGTVLNTGELFFGEGSRLTVL.

Only one count was recorded for this clone. V usage is TRBV5-4 and J usage is TRBJ1-2; the D gene is possibly TRBD1 (6 bases). Germline values: CDR1 SGHNT, CDR2 YYREEE (reference sequence). The CDR3 runs 13 residues. The V gene lost 4 bases and the J gene lost 10 bases, with 17 bases spanning the gap. CDR3 sequence reads: CASSPTRTAPYTF. CDR3 nucleotide sequence: TGTGCCAGCAGCCCCACCCGGACAGCGCCCTACACCTTC. The whole variable domain, filled in from reference TRBV5-4 and TRBJ1-2, reads ETGVTQSPTHLIKTRGQQVTLRCSSQSGHNTVSWYQQALGQGPQFIFQYYREEENGRGNFPPRFSGLQFPNYSSELNVNALELDDSALYLCASSPTRTAPYTFGSGTRLTVV.

The V and J genes are TRBV13 and TRBJ1-2; 8 nucleotides match TRBD1. Germline assignment: CDR1 PRHDT and CDR2 FYEKMQ (reference sequence). The V and J ends lost 6 bases and 6 bases, in that order; junction bases with no gene match: 12. The CDR3 loop spans 15 amino acids. In nucleotides, the CDR3 is TGTGCCAGCAGGGGGCGTCGGACAGGGAGGAATGGCTACACCTTC. The encoded protein is CASRGRRTGRNGYTF.

J is TRBJ1-5 and V is TRBV7-8, with D hard to call. V was cut by 1 base and J by 4 bases, with 8 bases left in between. The CDR3 runs 14 residues. Germline assignment: CDR1 SGHVS and CDR2 FQNEAQ. CDR3 sequence (DNA): TGTGCCAGCAGCTTAGAACAGCAGAATCAGCCCCAGCATTTT. It yields the protein CASSLEQQNQPQHF. Full variable domain (outside the CDR3, taken from reference TRBV7-8 and TRBJ1-5): GAGVSQSPRYKVAKRGQDVALRCDPISGHVSLFWYQQALGQGPEFLTYFQNEAQLDKSGLPSDRFFAERPEGSVSTLKIQRTQQEDSAVYLCASSLEQQNQPQHFGDGTRLSIL.

J is TRBJ2-2 and V is TRBV6-1, with 12 bases matching TRBD2. Trimming removed 2 bases from V and 6 bases from J; junction bases left unmatched: 1. The CDR3 runs 15 residues. The germline V gene has CDR1 MNHNS and CDR2 SASEGT. CDR3 residues: CASSELAGGPGELFF. CDR3 in DNA: TGTGCCAGCAGTGAACTAGCGGGGGGGCCCGGGGAGCTGTTTTTT.

Concerning this clone itself: The sample contains more than one DNA sequence encoding this CDR3. The chain combines TRBV18 with TRBJ2-2, with 12 bases that match TRBD1. Germline CDR1 and CDR2: KGHSH and LQKENI. The CDR3 contains 16 residues. J lost 4 bases, V lost 3 bases, and 3 bases had no gene match. The CDR3 sequence: CASSPLGQGATGELFF. The CDR3 bases are TGTGCCAGCTCACCCCTGGGACAGGGGGCCACCGGGGAGCTGTTTTTT.

The chain uses TRBV5-1 and TRBJ1-6; 9 bases line up with TRBD1. The germline gives CDR1 SGHRS, CDR2 YFSETQ. The CDR3 runs to 13 residues. The V gene end was trimmed by 0 bases and the J gene end by 14 bases; junction bases not matched to a gene: 3. The CDR3: CASSLDTGGTLHF. The CDR3 DNA sequence: TGCGCCAGCAGCTTGGATACAGGGGGCACCCTCCACTTT.

This clone was detected once. The chain is built from TRBV7-9 and TRBJ1-3, with TRBD1 matching 8 bases. CDR3 length: 15 amino acids. Trimming cost V 5 bases and J 4 bases; bases outside gene matches: 7. Germline values: CDR1 SEHNR, CDR2 FQNEAQ (reference sequence). The CDR3 coding sequence is TGTGCCAGCAGCCTCAGACAGGGGTCAGGAAACACCATATATTTT. It translates to CASSLRQGSGNTIYF. The variable domain in full, with the rest retrieved from reference TRBV7-9 and TRBJ1-3, is DTGVSQNPRHKITKRGQNVTFRCDPISEHNRLYWYRQTLGQGPEFLTYFQNEAQLEKSRLLSDRFSAERPKGSFSTLEIQRTEQGDSAMYLCASSLRQGSGNTIYFGEGSWLTVV.

The chain recombines TRBV19 with TRBJ1-1, with TRBD1 identical over 8 bases. Germline trimming cut 4 bases from V and 5 bases from J; bases unmatched to any gene: 9. CDR3 length equals 15 residues. Germline CDR1 is LNHDA and CDR2 is SQIVND (reference sequence). The CDR3 coding sequence is TGTGCCAGTAGTAACGGACAGGGTAGTAGGACTGAAGCTTTCTTT. This codes for CASSNGQGSRTEAFF.

This sequence joins TRBV6-5 and TRBJ2-7; the D gene is possibly TRBD1 (7 bases). The germline gives CDR1 MNHEY, CDR2 SVGAGI. The CDR3 length is 15 residues. Trimming removed 6 bases from V and 2 bases from J, with 17 bases in between. The CDR3 spells CASRRQGGDPYEQYF. The CDR3 DNA reads as TGTGCCAGCAGGCGACAGGGCGGGGACCCCTACGAGCAGTACTTC.

The chain has TRBV2 and TRBJ1-1; TRBD1 is a possible D gene (6 bases). The CDR3 loop spans 12 amino acids. Germline CDR1 and CDR2: SNHLY and FYNNEI. The V gene lost 4 bases and the J gene lost 5 bases, with 8 bases spanning the gap. CDR3 sequence reads: CASSAQGTEAFF. The CDR3 nucleotides are TGTGCCAGCAGTGCCCAGGGGACTGAAGCTTTCTTT.

This clone was counted a few times. The chain links TRBV5-1 to TRBJ1-6; 8 bases agree with TRBD1. This CDR3 has 19 amino acids. Germline trimming cut 3 bases from V and 1 base from J; bases unmatched to any gene: 12. CDR1 is SGHRS, CDR2 YFSETQ, per germline. CDR3 nucleotides: TGCGCCAGCAGCTGGGGTCGGACAGGGATACTGTCCTATAATTCACCCCTCCACTTT. It yields the protein CASSWGRTGILSYNSPLHF.

The rearrangement links TRBV3-1 (or the pseudogene TRBV3-2) to TRBJ2-3, with D tentatively TRBD1 (6 bases). The germline V gene has CDR1 LGHDT and CDR2 YNNKEL (reference sequence). V was shortened by 4 bases and J by 6 bases, with 8 bases between the two germline ends. There are 12 residues in the CDR3. The CDR3 coding sequence is TGTGCCAGCAGCCCTCAGGGGGATACGCAGTATTTT. Its protein is CASSPQGDTQYF.